This TCR beta chain derives from a study of T-cell reconstitution after alpha-beta-depleted transplantation in children. Study outcomes and limitations: Roughly two months post-transplant, alpha-beta T cells reportedly originated from several hundred graft clones that had expanded.

V shed 8 bases and J shed 3 bases, with 5 bases lying between them. CDR1 MNHEY and CDR2 SMNVEV come from the germline V gene (reference sequence). The CDR3 contains 11 residues. Molecular barcoding with unique molecular identifiers was used for the TCRbeta library. TCRdb fed the PCR reads into MiXCR, producing one record per CDR3 protein. The sample has around 580,000 distinct CDR3 sequences; 25% to 30% are singletons. This clonotype was seen a few times. The antigen remains unidentified. This specimen consisted of PBMCs, obtained before TCRalphabeta/CD19-depleted stem cell transplant. This sequence originates from a boy younger than two with Wiskott-Aldrich syndrome, due to receive a stem cell transplant. The chain combines TRBV27 with TRBJ1-5; D gene uncertain. The CDR3 region has the DNA TGTGCCAGCGGTCTCAATCAGCCCCAGCATTTT. Amino acid sequence: CASGLNQPQHF.